Each of the 3 T cell receptor beta chains below was sequenced from the same sample in a study of cytomegalovirus exposure and HLA in healthy donors. The primer mix had 60 Vbeta and 13 Jbeta primers. Assay: immunoSEQ multiplex PCR; the TCRdb copy retains only in-frame clones and omits some. Of some 130,000 clones listed, 80% to 90% are singletons. The sample consisted of PBMCs. These receptors all stem from a male donor in good health and CMV-seropositive.

J is TRBJ2-7 and V is TRBV4-2; 7 bases align to TRBD1. Germline V lookup: CDR1 LGHNA, CDR2 YNFKEQ. This CDR3 has 15 amino acids. Germline trimming cut 4 bases from V and 2 bases from J; bases unmatched to any gene: 8. The CDR3 region is CASSPAGTVTYEQYF. Here the CDR3 DNA reads TGTGCCAGCAGCCCCGCCGGGACAGTAACCTACGAGCAGTACTTC.

The chain links TRBV16 to TRBJ1-5; D perhaps matches TRBD1 (5 bases). This CDR3 contains 15 residues. Trimming shortened V by 4 bases and J by 1 base, and 11 bases separated the two germline ends. The germline gives CDR1 KGHSY, CDR2 FQNENV. The CDR3 DNA follows: TGTGCCAGCAGCCCCGGGGGGGTAAGCAATCAGCCCCAGCATTTT. This encodes CASSPGGVSNQPQHF.

The chain employs TRBV7-8 and TRBJ1-5; weak D call: TRBD1 (5 bases). V lost 5 bases to trimming and J lost 4 bases, with 6 bases between them. The CDR3 extends over 12 amino acids. The germline V gene has CDR1 SGHVS and CDR2 FQNEAQ. CDR3 loop: CASSGANQPQHF. The CDR3 DNA is TGTGCCAGCAGCGGGGCTAATCAGCCCCAGCATTTT.